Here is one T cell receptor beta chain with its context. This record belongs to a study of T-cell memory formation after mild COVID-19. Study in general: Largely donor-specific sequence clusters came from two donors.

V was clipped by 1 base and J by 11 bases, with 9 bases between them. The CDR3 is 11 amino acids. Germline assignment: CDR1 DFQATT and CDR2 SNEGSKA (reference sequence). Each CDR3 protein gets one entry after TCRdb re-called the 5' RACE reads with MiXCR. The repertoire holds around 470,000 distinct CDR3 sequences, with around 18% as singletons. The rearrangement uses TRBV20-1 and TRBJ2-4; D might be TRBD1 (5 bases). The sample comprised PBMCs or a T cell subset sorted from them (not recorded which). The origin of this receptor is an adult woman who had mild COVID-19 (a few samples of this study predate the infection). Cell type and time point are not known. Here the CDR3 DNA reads TGCAGTGCTAGAGGAGACAGACTTCAGTACTTC. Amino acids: CSARGDRLQYF.